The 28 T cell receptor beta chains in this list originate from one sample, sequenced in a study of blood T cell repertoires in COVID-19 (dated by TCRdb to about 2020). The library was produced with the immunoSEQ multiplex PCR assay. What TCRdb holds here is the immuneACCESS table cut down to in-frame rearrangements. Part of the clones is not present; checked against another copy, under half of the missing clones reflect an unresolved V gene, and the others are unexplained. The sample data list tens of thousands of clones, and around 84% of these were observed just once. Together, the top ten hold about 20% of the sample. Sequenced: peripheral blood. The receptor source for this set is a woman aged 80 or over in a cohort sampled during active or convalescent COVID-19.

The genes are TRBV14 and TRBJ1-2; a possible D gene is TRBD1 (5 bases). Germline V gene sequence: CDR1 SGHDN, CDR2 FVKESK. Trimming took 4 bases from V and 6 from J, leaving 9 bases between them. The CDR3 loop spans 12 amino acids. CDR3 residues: CASSRPRDGYTF. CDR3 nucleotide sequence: TGTGCCAGCAGCCGCCCCAGGGATGGCTACACCTTC.

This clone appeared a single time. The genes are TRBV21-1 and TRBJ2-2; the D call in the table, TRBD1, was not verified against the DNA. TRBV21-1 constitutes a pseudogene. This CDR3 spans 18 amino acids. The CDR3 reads CASSKAPQGVWDTGELFF. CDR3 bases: TGTGCCAGCAGCAAAGCGCCTCAGGGGGTTTGGGACACCGGGGAGCTGTTTTTT.

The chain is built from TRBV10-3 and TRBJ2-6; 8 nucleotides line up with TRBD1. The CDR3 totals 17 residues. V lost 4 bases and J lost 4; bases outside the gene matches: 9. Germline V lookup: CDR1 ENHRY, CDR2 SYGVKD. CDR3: CAISGSQGATGANVLTF. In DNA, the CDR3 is TGTGCCATCAGTGGAAGTCAGGGGGCAACAGGGGCCAACGTCCTGACTTTC.

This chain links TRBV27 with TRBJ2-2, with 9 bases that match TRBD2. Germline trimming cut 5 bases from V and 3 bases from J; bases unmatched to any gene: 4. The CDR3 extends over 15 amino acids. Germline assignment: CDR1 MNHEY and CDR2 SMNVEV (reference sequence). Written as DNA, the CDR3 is TGTGCCAGCAGTCTAGCGGGACGGTACACCGGGGAGCTGTTTTTT. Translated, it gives CASSLAGRYTGELFF.

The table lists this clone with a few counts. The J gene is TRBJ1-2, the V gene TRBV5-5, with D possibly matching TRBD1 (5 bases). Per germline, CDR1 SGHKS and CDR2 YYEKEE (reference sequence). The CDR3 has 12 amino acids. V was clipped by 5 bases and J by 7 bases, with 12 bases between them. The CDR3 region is CASRSGQGGYTF. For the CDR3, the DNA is TGTGCCAGCAGATCCGGTCAGGGTGGCTACACCTTC.

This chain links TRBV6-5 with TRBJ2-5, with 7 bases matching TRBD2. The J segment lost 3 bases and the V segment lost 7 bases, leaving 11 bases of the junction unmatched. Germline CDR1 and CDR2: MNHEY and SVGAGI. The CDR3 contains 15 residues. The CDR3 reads CASKRPAGRKETQYF. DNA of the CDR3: TGTGCCAGCAAGCGCCCCGCCGGGAGGAAAGAGACCCAGTACTTC.

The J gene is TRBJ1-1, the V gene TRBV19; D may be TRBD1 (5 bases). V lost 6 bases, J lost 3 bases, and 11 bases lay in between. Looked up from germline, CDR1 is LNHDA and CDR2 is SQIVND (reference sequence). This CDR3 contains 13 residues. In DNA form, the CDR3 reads TGTGCCAGTAGACAATGGGGCGACACTGAAGCTTTCTTT. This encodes CASRQWGDTEAFF.

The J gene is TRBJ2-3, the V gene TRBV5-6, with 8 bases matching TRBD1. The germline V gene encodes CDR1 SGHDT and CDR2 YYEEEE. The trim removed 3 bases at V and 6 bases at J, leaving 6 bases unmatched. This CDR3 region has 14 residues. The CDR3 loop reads CASSSDREVDTQYF. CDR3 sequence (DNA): TGTGCCAGCAGCTCGGACAGGGAGGTCGATACGCAGTATTTT.

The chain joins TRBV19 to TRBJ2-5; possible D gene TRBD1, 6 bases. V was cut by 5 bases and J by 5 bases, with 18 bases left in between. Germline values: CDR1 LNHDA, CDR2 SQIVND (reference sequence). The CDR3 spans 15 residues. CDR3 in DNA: TGTGCCAGTAGTGTCGCCTCAGGGGTAGGGGAGACCCAGTACTTC. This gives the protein CASSVASGVGETQYF. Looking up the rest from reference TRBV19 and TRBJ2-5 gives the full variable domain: DGGITQSPKYLFRKEGQNVTLSCEQNLNHDAMYWYRQDPGQGLRLIYYSQIVNDFQKGDIAEGYSVSREKKESFPLTVTSAQKNPTAFYLCASSVASGVGETQYFGPGTRLLVL.

CDR3 nucleotide sequence: TGCGCCAGCAGCCCAGGACAGGGCGCTGGAAACACCATATATTTT. Translation: CASSPGQGAGNTIYF. This chain connects TRBV5-1 to TRBJ1-3, with 8 bases fitting TRBD1. V shed 4 bases and J 2 bases; nucleotides not matched to a gene: 5. CDR3 length: 15 amino acids. CDR1 is SGHRS and CDR2 is YFSETQ in the germline V gene.

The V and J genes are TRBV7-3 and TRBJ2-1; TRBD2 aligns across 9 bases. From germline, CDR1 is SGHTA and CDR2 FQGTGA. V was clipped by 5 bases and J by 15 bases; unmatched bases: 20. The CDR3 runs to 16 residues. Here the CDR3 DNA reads TGTGCCAGCAGCCTTAAGCCTTCGCGGGAGGGCTCCGAATCGTTCTTC. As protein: CASSLKPSREGSESFF.

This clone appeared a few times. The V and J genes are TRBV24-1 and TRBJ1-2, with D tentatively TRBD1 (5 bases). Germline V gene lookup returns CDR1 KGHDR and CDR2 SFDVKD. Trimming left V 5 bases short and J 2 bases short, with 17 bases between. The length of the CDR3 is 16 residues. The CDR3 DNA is TGTGCCACCAGTGCCCAATTTGGGGCAATGAACTATGGCTACACCTTC. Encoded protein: CATSAQFGAMNYGYTF.

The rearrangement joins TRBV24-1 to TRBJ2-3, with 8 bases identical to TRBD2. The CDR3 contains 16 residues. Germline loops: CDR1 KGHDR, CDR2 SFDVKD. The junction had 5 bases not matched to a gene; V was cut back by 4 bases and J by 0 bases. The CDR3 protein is CATSESIAGSTDTQYF. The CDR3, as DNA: TGTGCCACCAGTGAGTCAATAGCGGGAAGCACAGATACGCAGTATTTT.

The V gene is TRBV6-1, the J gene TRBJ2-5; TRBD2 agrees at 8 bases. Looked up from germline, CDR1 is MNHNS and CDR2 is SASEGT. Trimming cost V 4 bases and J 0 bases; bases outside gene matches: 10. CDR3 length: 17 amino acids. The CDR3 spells CASSGKAGRGYQETQYF. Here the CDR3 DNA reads TGTGCCAGCAGTGGAAAGGCCGGGAGGGGGTACCAAGAGACCCAGTACTTC.

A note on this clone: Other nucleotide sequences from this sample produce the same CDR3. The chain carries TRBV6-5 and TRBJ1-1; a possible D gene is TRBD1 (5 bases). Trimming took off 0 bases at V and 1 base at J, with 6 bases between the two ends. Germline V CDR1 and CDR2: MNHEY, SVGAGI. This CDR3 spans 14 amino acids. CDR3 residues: CASSYSDRNTEAFF. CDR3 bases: TGTGCCAGCAGTTACTCTGACAGGAACACTGAAGCTTTCTTT.

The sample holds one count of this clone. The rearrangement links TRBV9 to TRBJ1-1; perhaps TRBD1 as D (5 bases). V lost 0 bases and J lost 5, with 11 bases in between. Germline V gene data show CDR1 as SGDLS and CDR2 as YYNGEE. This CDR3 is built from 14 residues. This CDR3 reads CASSVEGIWTEAFF. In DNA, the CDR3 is TGTGCCAGCAGCGTAGAGGGGATCTGGACTGAAGCTTTCTTT.

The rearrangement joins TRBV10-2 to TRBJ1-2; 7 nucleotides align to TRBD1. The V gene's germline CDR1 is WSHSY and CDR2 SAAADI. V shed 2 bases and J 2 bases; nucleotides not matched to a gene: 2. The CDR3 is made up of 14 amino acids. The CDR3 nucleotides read TGCGCCAGCAGTGAGAGGGGACAGAACTATGGCTACACCTTC. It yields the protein CASSERGQNYGYTF.

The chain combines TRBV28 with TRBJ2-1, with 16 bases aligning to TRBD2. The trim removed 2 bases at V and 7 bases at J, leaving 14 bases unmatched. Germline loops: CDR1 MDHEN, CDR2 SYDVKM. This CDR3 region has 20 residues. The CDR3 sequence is CASSLPGAGTSGRAQNEQFF. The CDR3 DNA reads TGTGCCAGCAGTTTACCGGGGGCCGGGACTAGCGGGAGGGCCCAGAATGAGCAGTTCTTC.

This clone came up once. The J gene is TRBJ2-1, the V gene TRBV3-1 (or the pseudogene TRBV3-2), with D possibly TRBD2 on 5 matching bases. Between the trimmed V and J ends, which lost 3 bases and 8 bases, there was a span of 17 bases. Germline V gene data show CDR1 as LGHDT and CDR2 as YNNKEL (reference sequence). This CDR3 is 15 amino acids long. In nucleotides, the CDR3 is TGTGCCAGCAGCCAGGCGGGTCGACCTAACGATGAGCAGTTCTTC. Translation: CASSQAGRPNDEQFF.

DNA of the CDR3: TGCGCCAGCAGCTTGGGGTCAGAAAGTTCACCCCTCCACTTT. Protein product: CASSLGSESSPLHF. This chain joins TRBV5-1 and TRBJ1-6; D ambiguous. The V gene lost 0 bases and the J gene lost 9 bases, with 10 bases spanning the gap. The length of the CDR3 is 14 residues. From germline, CDR1 is SGHRS and CDR2 YFSETQ.

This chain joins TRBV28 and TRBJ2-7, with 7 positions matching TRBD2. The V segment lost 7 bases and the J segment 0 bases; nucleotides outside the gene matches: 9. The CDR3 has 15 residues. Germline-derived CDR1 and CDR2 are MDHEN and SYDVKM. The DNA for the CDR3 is TGTGCCAGCATCTCGAGCGGGACCAGCTCCTACGAGCAGTACTTC. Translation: CASISSGTSSYEQYF.

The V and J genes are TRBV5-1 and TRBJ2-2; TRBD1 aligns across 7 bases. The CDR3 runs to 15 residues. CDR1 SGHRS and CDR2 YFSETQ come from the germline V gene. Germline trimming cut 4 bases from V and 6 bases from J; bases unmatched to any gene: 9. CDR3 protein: CASSNRQGNAGELFF. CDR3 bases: TGCGCCAGCAGCAATCGACAGGGTAACGCCGGGGAGCTGTTTTTT.

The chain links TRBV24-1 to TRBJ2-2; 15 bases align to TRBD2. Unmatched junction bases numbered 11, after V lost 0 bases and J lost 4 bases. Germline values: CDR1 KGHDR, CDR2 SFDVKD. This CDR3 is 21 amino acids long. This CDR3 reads CATSDLQRGLAGGGLTGELFF. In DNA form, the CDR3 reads TGTGCCACCAGTGATTTGCAGAGGGGACTAGCGGGAGGAGGACTCACCGGGGAGCTGTTTTTT.

The CDR3 loop is CASSQGLASTDTQYF. CDR3 in DNA: TGTGCCAGCAGCCAGGGACTAGCGAGCACAGATACGCAGTATTTT. V and J are TRBV11-1 and TRBJ2-3; 10 bases map to TRBD2. The germline CDR1 and CDR2 sequences are SGHAT and FQDESV (reference sequence). CDR3 length equals 15 residues. The ends lost 5 bases at V and 0 bases at J; junction bases unmatched: 2.

The CDR3: CASSVPSRGELFF. Here the CDR3 DNA reads TGTGCCAGCAGCGTTCCTAGTCGCGGGGAGCTGTTTTTT. V is TRBV9 and J is TRBJ2-2; no firm D call. The V and J ends lost 2 bases and 7 bases respectively, with 9 bases between them. This CDR3 contains 13 residues. Germline V lookup: CDR1 SGDLS, CDR2 YYNGEE.

As DNA, the CDR3 is TGTGCCAGCAGTATCCGGGAGAGGCTGTTCTTC. Its translation is CASSIRERLFF. This chain joins TRBV2 and TRBJ2-1, with a weak D call TRBD2 (6 bases). The CDR3 has 11 residues. V lost 5 bases and J 15 bases, leaving 14 bases between the germline ends. The germline gives CDR1 SNHLY, CDR2 FYNNEI.

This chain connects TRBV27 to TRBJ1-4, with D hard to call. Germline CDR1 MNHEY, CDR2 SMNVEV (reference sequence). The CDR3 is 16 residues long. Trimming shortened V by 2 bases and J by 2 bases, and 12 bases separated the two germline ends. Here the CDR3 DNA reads TGTGCCAGCAGTTTACGGGGTCTGCACACTAATGAAAAACTGTTTTTT. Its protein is CASSLRGLHTNEKLFF.

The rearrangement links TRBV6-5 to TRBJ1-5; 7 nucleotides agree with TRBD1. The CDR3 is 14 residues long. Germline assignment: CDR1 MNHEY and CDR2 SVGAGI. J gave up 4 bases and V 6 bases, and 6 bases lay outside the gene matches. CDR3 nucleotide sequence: TGTGCCAGCAGGGCCGGGACAGCTAATCAGCCCCAGCATTTT. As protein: CASRAGTANQPQHF.